Given below is one T cell receptor beta chain in context. The antigen remains undetermined. Diagnosis of hyperthyroidism was new in patients aged 18 to 65, and its duration was under 2 months. This sample holds PBMCs from about 9.3 ml fresh peripheral blood. After removal of 0 bases from V and 4 bases from J, the junction contained 7 bases not matched to a gene. CDR1 DFQATT and CDR2 SNEGSKA come from the germline V gene (reference sequence). The CDR3 is made up of 16 amino acids. RNA transcripts provided the source from which TCR beta CDR3 regions were amplified. Using the HTBI primer set, a first-round RT-PCR was run on the TCR CDR3. TCRdb passed the multiplex PCR reads through MiXCR, listing each CDR3 protein once. The repertoire holds approximately 600,000 distinct CDR3 sequences, with under 20% as singletons. The data belong to a study of T cells in Graves' hyperthyroidism and ophthalmopathy. Broader study findings: Ophthalmopathy got predicted by the model a median approximately 6.4 months before its onset. Among thyroid clonotypes expanded above 0.001, most also appeared in blood.

The receptor's source is a woman younger than 45 with Graves' hyperthyroidism. Sequenced sample: blood. The V call is TRBV20-1, the J call TRBJ2-3; 10 nucleotides align to TRBD2. CDR3 amino acids: CSAREVLAGVADTQYF. CDR3 in DNA: TGCAGTGCTAGAGAGGTCCTAGCGGGAGTGGCAGATACGCAGTATTTT.